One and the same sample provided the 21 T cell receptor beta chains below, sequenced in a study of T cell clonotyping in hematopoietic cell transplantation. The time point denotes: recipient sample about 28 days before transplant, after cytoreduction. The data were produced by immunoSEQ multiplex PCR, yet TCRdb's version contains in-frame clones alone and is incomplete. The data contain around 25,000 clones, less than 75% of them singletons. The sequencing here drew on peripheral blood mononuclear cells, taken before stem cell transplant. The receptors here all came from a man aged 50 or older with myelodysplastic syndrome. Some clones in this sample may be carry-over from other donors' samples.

The CDR3 DNA reads TGCGCCAGCAGCCCCCGCGGGCGGGCCGACAATGAGCAGTTCTTC. Residues: CASSPRGRADNEQFF. The rearrangement joins TRBV5-1 to TRBJ2-1, with D possibly matching TRBD2 (5 bases). The CDR3 is 15 amino acids. Germline CDR1 reads SGHRS; CDR2 reads YFSETQ. The ends were cut back, 4 bases at V and 5 bases at J, with 16 bases in the middle.

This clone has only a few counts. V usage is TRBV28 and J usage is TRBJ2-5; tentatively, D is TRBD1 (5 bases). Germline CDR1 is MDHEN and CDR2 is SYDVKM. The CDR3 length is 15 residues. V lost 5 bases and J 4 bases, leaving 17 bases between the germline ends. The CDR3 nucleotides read TGTGCCAGCAGTGTAGGGGATCGGGTAGGAGAGACCCAGTACTTC. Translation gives CASSVGDRVGETQYF.

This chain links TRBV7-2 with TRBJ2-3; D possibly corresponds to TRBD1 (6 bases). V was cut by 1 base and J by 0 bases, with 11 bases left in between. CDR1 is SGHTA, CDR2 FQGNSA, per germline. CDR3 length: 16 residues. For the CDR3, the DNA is TGTGCCAGCAGCTTAGACAGGGAACTTAGCACAGATACGCAGTATTTT. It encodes CASSLDRELSTDTQYF.

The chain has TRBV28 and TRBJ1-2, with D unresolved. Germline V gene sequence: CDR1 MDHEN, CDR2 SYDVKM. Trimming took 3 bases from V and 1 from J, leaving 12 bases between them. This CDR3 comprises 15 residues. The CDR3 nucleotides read TGTGCCAGCAGTTTCCCCCGATCTCATAACTATGGCTACACCTTC. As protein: CASSFPRSHNYGYTF.

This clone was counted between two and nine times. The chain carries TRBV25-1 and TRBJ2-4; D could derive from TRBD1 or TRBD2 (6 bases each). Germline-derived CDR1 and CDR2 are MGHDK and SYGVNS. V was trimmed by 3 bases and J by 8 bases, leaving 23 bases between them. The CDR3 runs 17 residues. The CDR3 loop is CASSDWGSGARRDIQYF. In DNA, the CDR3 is TGTGCCAGCAGTGACTGGGGCTCAGGGGCGAGGAGGGACATTCAGTACTTC.

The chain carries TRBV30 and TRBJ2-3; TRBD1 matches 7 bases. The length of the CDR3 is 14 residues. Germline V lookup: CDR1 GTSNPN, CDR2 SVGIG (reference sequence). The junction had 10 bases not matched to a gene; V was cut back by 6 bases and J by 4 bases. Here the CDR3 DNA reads TGTGCCTGCAATAGGGGGCCTCAACCAGATACGCAGTATTTT. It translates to CACNRGPQPDTQYF.

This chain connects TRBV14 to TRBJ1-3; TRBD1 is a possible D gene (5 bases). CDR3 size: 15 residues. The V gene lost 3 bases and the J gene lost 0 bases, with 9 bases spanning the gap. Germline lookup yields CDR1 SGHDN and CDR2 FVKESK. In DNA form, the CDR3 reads TGTGCCAGCAGCCATCCAGGGAGCTCTGGAAACACCATATATTTT. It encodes CASSHPGSSGNTIYF.

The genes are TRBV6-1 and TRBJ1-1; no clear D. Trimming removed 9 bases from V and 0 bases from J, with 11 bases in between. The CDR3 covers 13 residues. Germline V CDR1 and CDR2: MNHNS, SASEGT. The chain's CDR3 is CASNTNLNTEAFF. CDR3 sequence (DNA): TGTGCCAGTAACACCAATTTGAACACTGAAGCTTTCTTT.

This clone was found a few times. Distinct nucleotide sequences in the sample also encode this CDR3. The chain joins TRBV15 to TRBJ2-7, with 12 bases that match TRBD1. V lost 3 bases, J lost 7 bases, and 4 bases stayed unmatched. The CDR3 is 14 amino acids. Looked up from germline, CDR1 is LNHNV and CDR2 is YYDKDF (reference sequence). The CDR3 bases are TGTGCCACCAGCAGGGGACAGGGGGCGCGAGAGCAGTACTTC. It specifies CATSRGQGAREQYF.

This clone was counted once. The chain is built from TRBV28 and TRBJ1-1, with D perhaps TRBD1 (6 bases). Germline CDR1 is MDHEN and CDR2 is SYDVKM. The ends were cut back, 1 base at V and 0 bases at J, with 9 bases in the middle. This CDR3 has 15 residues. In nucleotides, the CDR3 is TGTGCCAGCAGTTTATATCCAGGGGTGAACACTGAAGCTTTCTTT. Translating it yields CASSLYPGVNTEAFF.

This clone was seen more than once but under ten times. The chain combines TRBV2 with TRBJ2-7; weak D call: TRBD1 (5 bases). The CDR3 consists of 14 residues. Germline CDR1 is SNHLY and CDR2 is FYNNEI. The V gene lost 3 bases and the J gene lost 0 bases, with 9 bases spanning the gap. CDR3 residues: CASSDNRFSYEQYF. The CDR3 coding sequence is TGTGCCAGCAGTGATAACAGGTTCTCCTACGAGCAGTACTTC. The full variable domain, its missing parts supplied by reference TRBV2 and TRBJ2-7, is EPEVTQTPSHQVTQMGQEVILRCVPISNHLYFYWYRQILGQKVEFLVSFYNNEISEKSEIFDDQFSVERPDGSNFTLKIRSTKLEDSAMYFCASSDNRFSYEQYFGPGTRLTVT.

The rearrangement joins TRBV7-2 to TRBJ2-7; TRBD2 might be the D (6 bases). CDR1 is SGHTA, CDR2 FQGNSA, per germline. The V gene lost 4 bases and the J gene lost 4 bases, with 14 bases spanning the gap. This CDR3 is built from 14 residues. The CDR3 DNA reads TGTGCCAGCAGCTACCCAACACGGGGGTACGAGCAGTACTTC. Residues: CASSYPTRGYEQYF.

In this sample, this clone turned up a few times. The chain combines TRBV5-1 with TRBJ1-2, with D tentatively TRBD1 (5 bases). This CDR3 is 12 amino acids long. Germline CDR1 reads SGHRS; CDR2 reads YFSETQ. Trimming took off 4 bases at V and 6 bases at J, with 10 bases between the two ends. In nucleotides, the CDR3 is TGCGCCAGCAGCACGGGGCGCCATGGCTACACCTTC. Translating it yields CASSTGRHGYTF.

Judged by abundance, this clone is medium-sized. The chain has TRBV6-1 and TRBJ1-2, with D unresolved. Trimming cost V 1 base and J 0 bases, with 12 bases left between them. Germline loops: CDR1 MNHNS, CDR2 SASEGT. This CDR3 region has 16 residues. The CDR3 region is CASSEEGTPTNYGYTF. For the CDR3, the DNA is TGTGCCAGCAGTGAAGAGGGAACACCTACTAACTATGGCTACACCTTC.

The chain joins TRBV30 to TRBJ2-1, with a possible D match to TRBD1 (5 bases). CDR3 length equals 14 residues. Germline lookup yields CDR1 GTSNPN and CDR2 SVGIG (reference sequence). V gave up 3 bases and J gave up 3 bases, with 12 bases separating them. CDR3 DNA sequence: TGTGCCTGGAGGGACCCCAGGGACTACAATGAGCAGTTCTTC. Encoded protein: CAWRDPRDYNEQFF.

CDR3 sequence reads: CASSSIQDMAYNEQFF. CDR3 bases: TGTGCCAGCAGCTCTATACAGGATATGGCCTACAATGAGCAGTTCTTC. The chain carries TRBV7-9 and TRBJ2-1, with D perhaps TRBD1 (5 bases). V lost 4 bases, J lost 2 bases, and 15 bases lay in between. This CDR3 has 16 amino acids. Per the germline V gene, CDR1 is SEHNR and CDR2 is FQNEAQ (reference sequence).

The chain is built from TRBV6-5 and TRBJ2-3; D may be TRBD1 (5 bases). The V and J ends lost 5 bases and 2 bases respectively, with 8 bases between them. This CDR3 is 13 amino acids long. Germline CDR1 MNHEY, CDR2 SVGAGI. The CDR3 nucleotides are TGTGCCAGCAGTCGACAGTACACAGATACGCAGTATTTT. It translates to CASSRQYTDTQYF.

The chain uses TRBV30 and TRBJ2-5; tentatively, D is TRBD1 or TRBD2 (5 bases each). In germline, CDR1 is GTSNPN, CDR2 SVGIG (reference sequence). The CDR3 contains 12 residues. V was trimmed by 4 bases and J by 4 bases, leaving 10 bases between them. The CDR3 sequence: CAWTSTGETQYF. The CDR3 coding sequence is TGTGCCTGGACTAGCACAGGAGAGACCCAGTACTTC. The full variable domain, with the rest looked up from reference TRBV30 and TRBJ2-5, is SQTIHQWPATLVQPVGSPLSLECTVEGTSNPNLYWYRQAAGRGLQLLFYSVGIGQISSEVPQNLSASRPQDRQFILSSKKLLLSDSGFYLCAWTSTGETQYFGPGTRLLVL.

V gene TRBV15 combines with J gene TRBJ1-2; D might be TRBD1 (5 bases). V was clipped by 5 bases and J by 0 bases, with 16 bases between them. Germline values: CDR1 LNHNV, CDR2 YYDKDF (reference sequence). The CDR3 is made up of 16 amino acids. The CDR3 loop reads CATSPGGGATNYGYTF. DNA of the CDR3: TGTGCCACCAGCCCTGGAGGAGGGGCGACTAACTATGGCTACACCTTC.

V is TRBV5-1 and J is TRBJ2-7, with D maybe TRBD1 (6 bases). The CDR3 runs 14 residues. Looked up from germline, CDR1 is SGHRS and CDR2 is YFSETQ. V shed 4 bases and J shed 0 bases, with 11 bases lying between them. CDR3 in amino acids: CASSPDRPSYEQYF. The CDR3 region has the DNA TGCGCCAGCAGCCCTGACAGGCCCTCCTACGAGCAGTACTTC.

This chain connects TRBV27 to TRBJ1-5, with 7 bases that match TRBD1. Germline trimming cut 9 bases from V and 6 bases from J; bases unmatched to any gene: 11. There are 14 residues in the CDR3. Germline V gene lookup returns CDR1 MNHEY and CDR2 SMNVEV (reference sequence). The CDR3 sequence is CASRRDSLSQPQHF. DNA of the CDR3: TGTGCCAGTCGCCGGGACAGCTTAAGTCAGCCCCAGCATTTT.